The sequence of this T cell receptor beta chain was determined in a study of OX40 agonist ivuxolimab in advanced cancers. Study overall: Checkpoint inhibitors had been given previously to under 50% of patients.

The assay was immunoSEQ multiplex PCR, and TCRdb's table has in-frame clones only and misses some. The sample contains about 81,000 clones, roughly 80% of which appear only once. Note on this clone: The target antigen is unknown.

This CDR3 has 13 amino acids. Germline values: CDR1 MDHEN, CDR2 SYDVKM. Trimming left V 5 bases short and J 1 base short, with 8 bases between. General study findings and limits: Compared with CD4+, CD8+ T cells on average had more expanded clones. Low levels of normalized T-cell clonal expansion also appeared in some nonresponders.

The gene calls are TRBV28 and TRBJ1-1, with D unresolved. Sequencing was performed on CD4+ or CD8+ T cells sorted from blood, taken in a trial of the OX40 agonist ivuxolimab. The origin of this receptor is an adult with an advanced solid tumor such as melanoma, head and neck, liver or kidney cancer. CDR3 coding DNA: TGTGCCAGCAGTCCCTCAGGGAACACTGAAGCTTTCTTT. This translates into CASSPSGNTEAFF. Full variable domain (remainder filled in from reference TRBV28 and TRBJ1-1): DVKVTQSSRYLVKRTGEKVFLECVQDMDHENMFWYRQDPGLGLRLIYFSYDVKMKEKGDIPEGYSVSREKKERFSLILESASTNQTSMYLCASSPSGNTEAFFGQGTRLTVV.